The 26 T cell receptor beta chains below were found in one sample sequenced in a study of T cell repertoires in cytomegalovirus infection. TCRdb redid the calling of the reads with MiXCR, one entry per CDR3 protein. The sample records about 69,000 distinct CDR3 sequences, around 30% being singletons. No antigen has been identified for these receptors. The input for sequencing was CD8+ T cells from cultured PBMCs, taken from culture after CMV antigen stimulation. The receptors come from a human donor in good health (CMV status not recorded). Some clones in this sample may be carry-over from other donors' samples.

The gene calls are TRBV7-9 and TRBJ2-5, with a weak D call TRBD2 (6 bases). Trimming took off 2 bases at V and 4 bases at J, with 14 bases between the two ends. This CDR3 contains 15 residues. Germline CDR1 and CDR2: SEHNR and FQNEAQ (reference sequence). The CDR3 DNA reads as TGTGCCAGCAGCTTATCGGAGGGAGTAAGAGAGACCCAGTACTTC. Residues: CASSLSEGVRETQYF.

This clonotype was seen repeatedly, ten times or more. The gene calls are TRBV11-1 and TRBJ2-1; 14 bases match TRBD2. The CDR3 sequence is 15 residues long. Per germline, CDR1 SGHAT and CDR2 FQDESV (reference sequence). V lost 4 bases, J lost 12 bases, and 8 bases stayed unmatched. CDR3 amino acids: CASSSRLAGGPGQFF. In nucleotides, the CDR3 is TGTGCCAGCAGCTCTAGACTAGCGGGGGGGCCGGGGCAGTTCTTC.

Written as DNA, the CDR3 is TGTGCCAGCAGTTACACCGGGACAGGGGTTTTAGGTGGCTACACCTTC. Its protein product is CASSYTGTGVLGGYTF. The chain has TRBV27 and TRBJ1-2; 10 positions agree with TRBD1. Germline trimming cut 4 bases from V and 7 bases from J; bases unmatched to any gene: 12. CDR1 is MNHEY, CDR2 SMNVEV, per germline (reference sequence). There are 16 residues in the CDR3.

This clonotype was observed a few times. Here the CDR3 DNA reads TGTGCCAGCAGCTTAAAGTCCGCGGGCTCTGGAAACACCATATATTTT. Protein product: CASSLKSAGSGNTIYF. This rearrangement joins TRBV7-9 to TRBJ1-3; D is ambiguous. Trimming took off 2 bases at V and 0 bases at J, with 11 bases between the two ends. The CDR3 is made up of 16 amino acids. Germline CDR1 reads SEHNR; CDR2 reads FQNEAQ (reference sequence).

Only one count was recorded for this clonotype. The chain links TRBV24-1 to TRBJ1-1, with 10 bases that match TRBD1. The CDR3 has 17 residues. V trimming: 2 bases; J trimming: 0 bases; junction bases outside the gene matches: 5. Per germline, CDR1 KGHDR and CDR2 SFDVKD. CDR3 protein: CATSDSGQGNLNTEAFF. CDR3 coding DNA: TGTGCCACCAGTGATTCGGGACAGGGGAATTTGAACACTGAAGCTTTCTTT.

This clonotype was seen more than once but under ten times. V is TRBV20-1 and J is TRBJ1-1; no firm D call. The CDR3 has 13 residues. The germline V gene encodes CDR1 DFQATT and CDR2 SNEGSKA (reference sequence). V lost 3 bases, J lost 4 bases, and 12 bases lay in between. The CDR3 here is CSARPSWVTEAFF. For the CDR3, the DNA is TGCAGTGCTAGGCCGTCGTGGGTCACTGAAGCTTTCTTT.

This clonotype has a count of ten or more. The DNA for the CDR3 is TGTGCCAGCAGTGGACAGGGGGCGAGTTACGAGCAGTACTTC. This gives the protein CASSGQGASYEQYF. This chain uses TRBV6-1 with TRBJ2-7; 10 bases match TRBD1. Looked up from germline, CDR1 is MNHNS and CDR2 is SASEGT. J lost 4 bases, V lost 4 bases, and 4 bases had no gene match. The CDR3 has 14 amino acids.

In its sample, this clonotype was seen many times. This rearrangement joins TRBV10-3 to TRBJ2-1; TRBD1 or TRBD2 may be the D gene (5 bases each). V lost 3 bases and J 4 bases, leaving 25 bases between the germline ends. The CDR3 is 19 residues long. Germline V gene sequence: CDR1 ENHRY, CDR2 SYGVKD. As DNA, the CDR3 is TGTGCCATCAGTGAATCAGAATCAGAGGGGCAGGGTTTGTACAATGAGCAGTTCTTC. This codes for CAISESESEGQGLYNEQFF.

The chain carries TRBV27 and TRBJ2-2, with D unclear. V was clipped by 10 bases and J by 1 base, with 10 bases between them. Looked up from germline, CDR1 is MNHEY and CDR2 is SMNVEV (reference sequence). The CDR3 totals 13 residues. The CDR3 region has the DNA TGTGCCACCCTCTGGGTGAACACCGGGGAGCTGTTTTTT. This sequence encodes CATLWVNTGELFF.

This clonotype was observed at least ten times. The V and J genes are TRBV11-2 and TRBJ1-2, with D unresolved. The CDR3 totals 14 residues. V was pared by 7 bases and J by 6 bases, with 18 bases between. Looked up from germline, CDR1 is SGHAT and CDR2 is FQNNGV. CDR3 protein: CASTEGQARNGYTF. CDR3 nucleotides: TGTGCCAGCACCGAAGGGCAGGCCCGGAATGGCTACACCTTC.

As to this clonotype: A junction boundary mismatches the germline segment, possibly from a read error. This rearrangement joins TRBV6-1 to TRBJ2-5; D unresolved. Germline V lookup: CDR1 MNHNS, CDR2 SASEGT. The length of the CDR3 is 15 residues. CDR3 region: CAGSEVSLTQETQYF. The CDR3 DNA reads TGTGCCGGCAGTGAAGTCTCGTTGACACAAGAGACCCAGTACTTC.

Here the CDR3 DNA reads TGTGCCAGCAGTTACGGGGCAGCAGGTGAATCGAACACTGAAGCTTTCTTT. As protein: CASSYGAAGESNTEAFF. The rearrangement links TRBV6-2 or TRBV6-3 to TRBJ1-1, with D possibly TRBD1 on 5 matching bases. This CDR3 contains 17 residues. V was pared by 2 bases and J by 1 base, with 17 bases between. Germline V gives CDR1 MNHEY, CDR2 SVGEGT.

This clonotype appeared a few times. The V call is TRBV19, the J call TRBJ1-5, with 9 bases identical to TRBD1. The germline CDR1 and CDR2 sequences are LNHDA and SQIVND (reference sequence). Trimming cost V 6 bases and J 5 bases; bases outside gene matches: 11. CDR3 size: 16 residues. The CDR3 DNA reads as TGTGCCAGTAGCAGAAAACAGGGGGCGAATTATCAGCCCCAGCATTTT. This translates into CASSRKQGANYQPQHF.

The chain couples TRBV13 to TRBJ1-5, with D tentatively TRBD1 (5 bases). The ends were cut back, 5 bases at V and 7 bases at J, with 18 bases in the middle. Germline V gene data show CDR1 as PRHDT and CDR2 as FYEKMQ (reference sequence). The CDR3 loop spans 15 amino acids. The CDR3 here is CASSTTQGGWQPQHF. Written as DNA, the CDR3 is TGTGCCAGCAGCACCACCCAGGGAGGGTGGCAGCCCCAGCATTTT.

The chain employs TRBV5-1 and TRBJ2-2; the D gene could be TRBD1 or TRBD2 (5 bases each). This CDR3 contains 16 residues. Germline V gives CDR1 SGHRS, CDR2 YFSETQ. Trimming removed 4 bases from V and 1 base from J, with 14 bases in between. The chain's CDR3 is CASSEAGTKNTGELFF. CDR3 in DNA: TGCGCCAGCAGCGAGGCCGGGACCAAGAACACCGGGGAGCTGTTTTTT.

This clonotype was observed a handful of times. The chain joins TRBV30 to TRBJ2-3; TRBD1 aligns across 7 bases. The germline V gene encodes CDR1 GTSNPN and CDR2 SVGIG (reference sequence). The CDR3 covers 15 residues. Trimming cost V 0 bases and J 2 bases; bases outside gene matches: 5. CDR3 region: CAWSVRTGSTDTQYF. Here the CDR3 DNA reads TGTGCCTGGAGTGTACGGACAGGATCCACAGATACGCAGTATTTT.

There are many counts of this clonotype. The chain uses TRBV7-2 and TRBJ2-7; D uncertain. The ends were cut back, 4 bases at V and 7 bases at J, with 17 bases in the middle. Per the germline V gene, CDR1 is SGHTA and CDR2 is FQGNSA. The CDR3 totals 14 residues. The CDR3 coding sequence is TGTGCCAGCAGCTCCACCCCCGGAGCTCTAGAGCAGTACTTC. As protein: CASSSTPGALEQYF.

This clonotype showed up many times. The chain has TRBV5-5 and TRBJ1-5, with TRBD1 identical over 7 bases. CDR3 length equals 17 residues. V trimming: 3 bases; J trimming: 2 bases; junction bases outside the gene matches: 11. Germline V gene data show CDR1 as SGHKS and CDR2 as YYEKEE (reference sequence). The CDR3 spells CASSSSIRGAGNQPQHF. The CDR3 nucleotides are TGTGCCAGCAGCTCATCAATCAGGGGGGCAGGCAATCAGCCCCAGCATTTT. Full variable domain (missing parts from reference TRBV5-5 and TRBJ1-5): DAGVTQSPTHLIKTRGQQVTLRCSPISGHKSVSWYQQVLGQGPQFIFQYYEKEERGRGNFPDRFSARQFPNYSSELNVNALLLGDSALYLCASSSSIRGAGNQPQHFGDGTRLSIL.

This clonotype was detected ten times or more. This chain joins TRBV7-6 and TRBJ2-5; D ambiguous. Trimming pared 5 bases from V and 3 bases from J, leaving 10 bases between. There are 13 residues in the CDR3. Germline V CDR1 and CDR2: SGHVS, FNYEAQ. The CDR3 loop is CASSPTRKETQYF. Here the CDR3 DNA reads TGTGCCAGCAGCCCGACACGGAAAGAGACCCAGTACTTC.

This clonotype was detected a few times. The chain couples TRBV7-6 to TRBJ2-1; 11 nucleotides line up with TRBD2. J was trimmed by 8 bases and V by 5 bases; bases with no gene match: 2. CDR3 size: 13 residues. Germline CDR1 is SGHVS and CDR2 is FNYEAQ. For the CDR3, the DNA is TGTGCCAGCAGCCTACTAGCGGGAGATGAGCAGTTCTTC. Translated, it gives CASSLLAGDEQFF.

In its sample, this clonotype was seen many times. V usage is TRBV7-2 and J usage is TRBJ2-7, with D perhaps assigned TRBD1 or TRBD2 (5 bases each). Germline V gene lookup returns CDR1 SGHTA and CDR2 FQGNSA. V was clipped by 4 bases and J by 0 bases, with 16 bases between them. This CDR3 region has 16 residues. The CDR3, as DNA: TGTGCCAGCAGCTGGGACGTGAAGGCGAACTCCTACGAGCAGTACTTC. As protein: CASSWDVKANSYEQYF.

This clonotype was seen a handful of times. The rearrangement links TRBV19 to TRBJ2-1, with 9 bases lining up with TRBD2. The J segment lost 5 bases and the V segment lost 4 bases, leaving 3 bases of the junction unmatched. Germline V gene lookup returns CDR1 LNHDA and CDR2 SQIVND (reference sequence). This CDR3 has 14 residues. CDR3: CASSTSGIDNEQFF. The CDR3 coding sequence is TGTGCCAGTAGTACTAGCGGGATAGACAATGAGCAGTTCTTC.

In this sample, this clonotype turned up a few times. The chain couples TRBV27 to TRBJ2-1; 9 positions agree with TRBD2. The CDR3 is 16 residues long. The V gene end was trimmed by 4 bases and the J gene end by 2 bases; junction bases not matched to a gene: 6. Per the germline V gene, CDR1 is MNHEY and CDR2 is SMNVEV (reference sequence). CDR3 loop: CASSSSSGSTYNEQFF. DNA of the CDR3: TGTGCCAGCAGTTCCAGTAGCGGGAGTACCTACAATGAGCAGTTCTTC.

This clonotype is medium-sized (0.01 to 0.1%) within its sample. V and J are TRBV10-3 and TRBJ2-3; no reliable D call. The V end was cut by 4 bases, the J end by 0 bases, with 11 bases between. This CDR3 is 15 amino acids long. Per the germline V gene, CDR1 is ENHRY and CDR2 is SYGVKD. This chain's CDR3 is CAISVTEPSTDTQYF. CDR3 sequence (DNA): TGTGCCATCAGTGTTACGGAACCTAGCACAGATACGCAGTATTTT.

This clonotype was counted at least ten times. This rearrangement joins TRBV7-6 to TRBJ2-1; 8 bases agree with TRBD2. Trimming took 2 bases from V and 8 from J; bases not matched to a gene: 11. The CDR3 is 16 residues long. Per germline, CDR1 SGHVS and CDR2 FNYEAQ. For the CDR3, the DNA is TGTGCCAGCAGCTTAAGGGCGAGCGGGAGTGCCGATGAGCAGTTCTTC. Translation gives CASSLRASGSADEQFF.

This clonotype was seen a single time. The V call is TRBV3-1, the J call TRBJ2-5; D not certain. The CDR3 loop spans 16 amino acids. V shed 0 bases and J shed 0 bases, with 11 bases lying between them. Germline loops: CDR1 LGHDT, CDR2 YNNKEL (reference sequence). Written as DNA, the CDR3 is TGTGCCAGCAGCCAAGATAAGAAGGGCCACCAAGAGACCCAGTACTTC. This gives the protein CASSQDKKGHQETQYF.